Below, 3 T cell receptor beta chains from the same sample are listed, as sequenced in a study of T cell responses to AZD1222 COVID-19 vaccine. TCRdb's table, derived via immunoSEQ multiplex PCR, lists solely in-frame clones and lacks some. This sample has about 110,000 clones, with around 87% found just once. Sequences were derived from peripheral blood, sampled on day 0 of AZD1222 vaccination. Receptors originate from an adult in good health.

The chain links TRBV5-1 to TRBJ2-1; D possibly corresponds to TRBD2 (5 bases). The CDR3 has 16 residues. Germline loops: CDR1 SGHRS, CDR2 YFSETQ. V shed 0 bases and J shed 2 bases, with 12 bases lying between them. The CDR3 DNA sequence: TGCGCCAGCAGCTTGGGGGAGAGCCAGACCTACAATGAGCAGTTCTTC. Protein product: CASSLGESQTYNEQFF.

The chain combines TRBV7-6 with TRBJ2-7; tentative D call: TRBD1 (6 bases). The CDR3 loop spans 15 amino acids. Germline loops: CDR1 SGHVS, CDR2 FNYEAQ. V dropped 5 bases and J dropped 7 bases, with 21 bases sitting between them. CDR3 in amino acids: CASSRQASIRGEQYF. In DNA, the CDR3 is TGTGCCAGCAGCCGACAGGCATCAATTAGAGGGGAGCAGTACTTC.

J is TRBJ1-1 and V is TRBV5-4; D gene ambiguous. The CDR3 is 15 amino acids. Germline CDR1 is SGHNT and CDR2 is YYREEE (reference sequence). Trimming left V 3 bases short and J 4 bases short, with 16 bases between. The CDR3 spells CASSSRGSKGTEAFF. The CDR3 DNA follows: TGTGCCAGCAGCTCGAGAGGATCAAAGGGCACTGAAGCTTTCTTT.